This T cell receptor beta chain was sequenced in a study of post-analysis software for immune sequencing data. Regarding the study as a whole: Included in a set of roughly five TRBV segments more frequent in patients than controls were TRBV5-6, TRBV5-1 and TRBV20-1.

This clonotype was picked up many times. Its antigen is not identified. Built from TCR beta cDNA, the libraries had unique molecular identifiers in them. TCRdb re-analysed the PCR reads in MiXCR, keeping a single row per CDR3 protein. The data show some 800,000 distinct CDR3 sequences, 46% seen once. CDR3 length: 18 residues. CDR1 and CDR2 from the germline V gene are SGHAT and FQNNGV. The J segment lost 3 bases and the V segment lost 1 base, leaving 10 bases of the junction unmatched. The clonotype was recovered from a girl aged 5-17 years with multiple sclerosis. The chain is built from TRBV11-2 and TRBJ2-4, with 9 bases that match TRBD1. The sample comprised blood. The CDR3 DNA follows: TGTGCCAGCAGCTTAGTTGCCCGGGACAGGGTCATCAAAAACATTCAGTACTTC. Its translation is CASSLVARDRVIKNIQYF.